What follows are 20 T cell receptor beta chains derived from one specimen sequenced in a study of shared clonotypes between healthy human individuals. Sequenced by immunoSEQ multiplex PCR; TCRdb stores in-frame clones only, minus some. The table shows about 2 million clones, with approximately 95% occurring only once. The material sequenced was naive CD4+ T cells sorted from blood. Subset of the sample: CD45RA+ positively selected. The receptors come from a man aged 18 to 30 in good health.

The rearrangement links TRBV5-1 to TRBJ2-6; D possibly matches TRBD1 or TRBD2 (5 bases each). The CDR3 has 17 amino acids. Germline V gives CDR1 SGHRS, CDR2 YFSETQ. V was cut by 0 bases and J by 2 bases, with 12 bases left in between. DNA for the CDR3: TGCGCCAGCAGCTTGGGGCAGGGAGTAACTGGGGCCAACGTCCTGACTTTC. Its translation is CASSLGQGVTGANVLTF.

The genes are TRBV27 and TRBJ2-4, with D possibly being TRBD1 (5 bases). The CDR3 is 15 residues long. Germline V gene sequence: CDR1 MNHEY, CDR2 SMNVEV (reference sequence). Deletions cut 4 bases from V and 0 bases from J, with 10 bases between. This CDR3 is CASSYQGVAKNIQYF. In nucleotides, the CDR3 is TGTGCCAGCAGTTACCAGGGTGTAGCCAAAAACATTCAGTACTTC.

V is TRBV7-9 and J is TRBJ2-1, with D tentatively TRBD2 (6 bases). Trimming shortened V by 2 bases and J by 0 bases, and 11 bases separated the two germline ends. The germline gives CDR1 SEHNR, CDR2 FQNEAQ (reference sequence). This CDR3 contains 16 residues. DNA of the CDR3: TGTGCCAGCAGCTTACCTAGCGTGAACTCCTACAATGAGCAGTTCTTC. It encodes CASSLPSVNSYNEQFF.

About this clone: A much bigger clone sits one base away, suggesting this may be a read error. The sample carries other DNA sequences with the same CDR3. J is TRBJ2-2 and V is TRBV9, with D unresolved. The germline CDR1 and CDR2 sequences are SGDLS and YYNGEE. Trimming removed 3 bases from V and 3 bases from J, with 3 bases in between. The CDR3 sequence is 12 residues long. The chain's CDR3 is CASSGDTGELFF. The CDR3 nucleotides read TGTGCCAGCAGCGGGGACACCGGGGAGCTGTTTTTT.

This rearrangement joins TRBV5-1 to TRBJ1-2; 7 bases agree with TRBD1. The CDR3 extends over 14 amino acids. V shed 4 bases and J 2 bases; nucleotides not matched to a gene: 5. Germline lookup yields CDR1 SGHRS and CDR2 YFSETQ. CDR3: CASSEGQSNYGYTF. The CDR3 nucleotides are TGCGCCAGCAGCGAGGGACAGTCGAACTATGGCTACACCTTC. The full variable domain, its missing parts supplied by reference TRBV5-1 and TRBJ1-2, is KAGVTQTPRYLIKTRGQQVTLSCSPISGHRSVSWYQQTPGQGLQFLFEYFSETQRNKGNFPGRFSGRQFSNSRSEMNVSTLELGDSALYLCASSEGQSNYGYTFGSGTRLTVV.

V usage is TRBV5-4 and J usage is TRBJ2-3; D is possibly TRBD2 (7 bases). V was trimmed by 4 bases and J by 5 bases, leaving 17 bases between them. The CDR3 consists of 15 residues. The germline gives CDR1 SGHNT, CDR2 YYREEE (reference sequence). The CDR3 coding sequence is TGTGCCAGCAGCCGGGAGGCAGGGGATTTAGATACGCAGTATTTT. Translated: CASSREAGDLDTQYF. Based on the CDR3 plus reference TRBV5-4 and TRBJ2-3, the full variable domain is ETGVTQSPTHLIKTRGQQVTLRCSSQSGHNTVSWYQQALGQGPQFIFQYYREEENGRGNFPPRFSGLQFPNYSSELNVNALELDDSALYLCASSREAGDLDTQYFGPGTRLTVL.

J is TRBJ2-2 and V is TRBV5-6; D remains unclear. CDR3 length equals 13 residues. Between the trimmed V and J ends, which lost 2 bases and 5 bases, there was a span of 7 bases. Germline values: CDR1 SGHDT, CDR2 YYEEEE. Written as DNA, the CDR3 is TGTGCCAGCAGCTTTCCCCGTACCGGGGAGCTGTTTTTT. Its protein product is CASSFPRTGELFF.

The chain links TRBV19 to TRBJ1-4, with TRBD1 as a possible D gene (5 bases). The CDR3 totals 14 residues. Germline CDR1 LNHDA, CDR2 SQIVND (reference sequence). Trimming pared 6 bases from V and 6 bases from J, leaving 14 bases between. The CDR3 DNA follows: TGTGCCAGTAGGAACGCGGGGGGTGATGAAAAACTGTTTTTT. Translated, it gives CASRNAGGDEKLFF.

The chain employs TRBV2 and TRBJ2-5; 10 bases match TRBD1. The germline V gene encodes CDR1 SNHLY and CDR2 FYNNEI. CDR3 size: 13 residues. Trimming at V came to 11 bases and at J to 2 bases, leaving 5 bases not matched to a gene. The CDR3 DNA sequence: TGTGCCGGCATGGGACAGGGGCAAGAGACCCAGTACTTC. It specifies CAGMGQGQETQYF.

The chain has TRBV4-1 and TRBJ2-3, with a weak D call TRBD2 (5 bases). Per the germline V gene, CDR1 is MGHRA and CDR2 is YSYEKL. The V end lost 6 bases, the J end lost 5 bases, and 18 bases lay between the germline ends. The CDR3 extends over 15 amino acids. The CDR3 bases are TGCGCCAGCAGTTACCCGGGAACCCGGGAAGATACGCAGTATTTT. This codes for CASSYPGTREDTQYF.

This chain links TRBV27 with TRBJ1-4, with 7 bases identical to TRBD1. V gave up 5 bases and J gave up 4 bases; unmatched junction bases: 7. CDR3 size: 15 residues. Germline lookup yields CDR1 MNHEY and CDR2 SMNVEV (reference sequence). CDR3 coding DNA: TGTGCCAGCAGTGCCTGGACAGGAGGTAATGAAAAACTGTTTTTT. Translation: CASSAWTGGNEKLFF. Looking up the rest from reference TRBV27 and TRBJ1-4 gives the full variable domain: EAQVTQNPRYLITVTGKKLTVTCSQNMNHEYMSWYRQDPGLGLRQIYYSMNVEVTDKGDVPEGYKVSRKEKRNFPLILESPSPNQTSLYFCASSAWTGGNEKLFFGSGTQLSVL.

About this clone: Other DNA variants within this sample encode the same CDR3. The J gene is TRBJ1-1, the V gene TRBV5-1; the D is unclear. V was clipped by 4 bases and J by 1 base, with 5 bases between them. CDR3 size: 12 residues. Germline lookup yields CDR1 SGHRS and CDR2 YFSETQ. The CDR3 region has the DNA TGCGCCAGCAGCGCGGGGAACACTGAAGCTTTCTTT. It yields the protein CASSAGNTEAFF.

This rearrangement joins TRBV28 to TRBJ2-2, with 8 nucleotides matching TRBD2. Trimming took 5 bases from V and 5 from J; bases not matched to a gene: 7. The germline gives CDR1 MDHEN, CDR2 SYDVKM. This CDR3 is 15 amino acids long. CDR3 nucleotides: TGTGCCAGCAGTATTAGCGGGGTAGGAACCGGGGAGCTGTTTTTT. Residues: CASSISGVGTGELFF.

The gene calls are TRBV5-1 and TRBJ2-1, with 7 bases lining up with TRBD1. The V and J ends lost 4 bases and 4 bases, in that order; junction bases with no gene match: 5. Germline lookup yields CDR1 SGHRS and CDR2 YFSETQ. CDR3 length: 14 residues. The CDR3 coding sequence is TGCGCCAGCAGCGGGGGACAGTATTACAATGAGCAGTTCTTC. Its translation: CASSGGQYYNEQFF.

The genes are TRBV19 and TRBJ2-5; a weak D match, TRBD2 (6 bases). Trimming took off 4 bases at V and 5 bases at J, with 17 bases between the two ends. Germline V gene data show CDR1 as LNHDA and CDR2 as SQIVND (reference sequence). CDR3 length: 15 residues. The CDR3 loop reads CASSTSQVRGETQYF. Here the CDR3 DNA reads TGTGCCAGTAGTACGTCGCAGGTCCGGGGGGAGACCCAGTACTTC. The whole variable domain, filled in from reference TRBV19 and TRBJ2-5, reads DGGITQSPKYLFRKEGQNVTLSCEQNLNHDAMYWYRQDPGQGLRLIYYSQIVNDFQKGDIAEGYSVSREKKESFPLTVTSAQKNPTAFYLCASSTSQVRGETQYFGPGTRLLVL.

This chain connects TRBV30 to TRBJ1-5, with D perhaps matching TRBD1 (6 bases). From germline, CDR1 is GTSNPN and CDR2 SVGIG (reference sequence). The V end lost 1 base, the J end lost 6 bases, and 13 bases lay between the germline ends. The length of the CDR3 is 14 residues. The CDR3 region has the DNA TGTGCCTGGAGTGGAGGGACAACGGGTCAGCCCCAGCATTTT. It yields the protein CAWSGGTTGQPQHF.

The J gene is TRBJ2-7, the V gene TRBV27; no clear D. The germline V gene encodes CDR1 MNHEY and CDR2 SMNVEV (reference sequence). The CDR3 extends over 15 amino acids. V lost 6 bases, J lost 4 bases, and 19 bases lay in between. The CDR3 DNA follows: TGTGCCAGCAGCCCCTCTCCGCCTGGCCGGTACGAGCAGTACTTC. Protein: CASSPSPPGRYEQYF.

The chain links TRBV19 to TRBJ2-1; TRBD1 matches at 9 bases. The V segment lost 6 bases and the J segment 9 bases; nucleotides outside the gene matches: 9. The germline V gene encodes CDR1 LNHDA and CDR2 SQIVND (reference sequence). The CDR3 runs to 14 residues. CDR3 protein: CASRTRDRVSEQFF. The CDR3 DNA is TGTGCCAGTAGGACCCGGGACAGGGTCAGTGAGCAGTTCTTC.

The rearrangement links TRBV7-9 to TRBJ1-6; weak D call: TRBD1 (5 bases). V was trimmed by 0 bases and J by 11 bases, leaving 17 bases between them. CDR1 SEHNR and CDR2 FQNEAQ come from the germline V gene (reference sequence). The CDR3 length is 16 residues. The CDR3 protein is CASSLAPYPGETPLHF. Written as DNA, the CDR3 is TGTGCCAGCAGCTTAGCTCCATATCCGGGGGAGACACCCCTCCACTTT.

This clone was recorded only once. The chain carries TRBV5-5 and TRBJ2-1; D is possibly TRBD1 (6 bases). Trimming pared 4 bases from V and 2 bases from J, leaving 16 bases between. Germline CDR1 SGHKS, CDR2 YYEKEE (reference sequence). The CDR3 is made up of 16 amino acids. CDR3 amino acids: CASSLTQGSPYNEQFF. As DNA, the CDR3 is TGTGCCAGCAGCCTGACACAGGGTTCACCCTACAATGAGCAGTTCTTC.